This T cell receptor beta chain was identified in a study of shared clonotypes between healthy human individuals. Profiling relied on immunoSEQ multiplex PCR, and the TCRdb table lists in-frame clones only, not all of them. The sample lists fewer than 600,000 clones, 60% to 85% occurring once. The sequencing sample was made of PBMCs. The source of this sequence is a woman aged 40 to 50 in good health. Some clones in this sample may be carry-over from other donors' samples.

This CDR3 is CASTHKYRDGYTF. In nucleotides, the CDR3 is TGTGCCAGCACCCATAAGTACAGGGACGGCTACACCTTC. The rearrangement uses TRBV28 and TRBJ1-2, with a weak D call TRBD1 (6 bases). V was cut by 7 bases and J by 8 bases, with 17 bases left in between. Germline V gives CDR1 MDHEN, CDR2 SYDVKM. This CDR3 has 13 amino acids.